This TCR beta chain was recovered during a study of liver allograft versus peripheral blood T cells. Study context: Recipients' peripheral blood served as the comparator for T cell receptor repertoires in transplanted livers. Study outcomes and limitations: Repertoires found inside liver allografts reportedly differed from T cell receptor repertoires in peripheral blood.

With regard to this clonotype: What it binds is not known.

Using its own MiXCR run on the reads, TCRdb lists one record per CDR3 protein. The repertoire holds under 4,000 distinct CDR3 sequences, with 11% to 15% as singletons. With 1 base clipped from V and 5 bases from J, the junction kept 7 bases outside the gene matches. The CDR3 has 16 amino acids. Germline-derived CDR1 and CDR2 are SGHTA and FQGNSA. The V call is TRBV7-2, the J call TRBJ2-3; 9 bases are shared with TRBD2. The origin of this receptor is a human patient who had a liver transplant. Some T cells could come from the graft donor. The CDR3 coding sequence is TGTGCCAGCAGCTTAGTAGCGGGAGCCAGTGGAGATACGCAGTATTTT. Translating gives CASSLVAGASGDTQYF.